A single sample gave rise to the 9 T cell receptor beta chains below, sequenced in a study of graft-versus-host responses after intestinal transplantation. Antigens of these TCRs are unknown. Here immunoSEQ multiplex PCR was the method, and the copy in TCRdb shows in-frame clones only, minus some. The table records 95,000 to 130,000 clones, approximately 90% of them present only once. Specimen: unstimulated CD4+ T cells sorted from spleen or lymph node cells, collected before intestinal transplant. The source of these receptors is a human donor who received an intestinal transplant.

This rearrangement joins TRBV27 to TRBJ1-5; tentatively, D is TRBD1 (6 bases). Looked up from germline, CDR1 is MNHEY and CDR2 is SMNVEV (reference sequence). The germline V and J ends were trimmed by 5 bases and 5 bases, with 19 bases remaining between them. This CDR3 comprises 16 residues. The CDR3 loop reads CASSPRGGRADQPQHF. The CDR3 bases are TGTGCCAGCAGTCCCCGGGGGGGGCGCGCAGATCAGCCCCAGCATTTT.

This clone was seen just once. V is TRBV6-1 and J is TRBJ1-2; TRBD1 matches at 12 bases. Germline assignment: CDR1 MNHNS and CDR2 SASEGT. V was clipped by 6 bases and J by 5 bases; unmatched bases: 7. This CDR3 is 15 amino acids long. CDR3 sequence reads: CASSLGTGGGYGYTF. DNA for the CDR3: TGTGCCAGCAGCCTGGGGACAGGGGGCGGGTATGGCTACACCTTC.

V gene TRBV11-2 combines with J gene TRBJ2-1; 11 positions agree with TRBD2. Germline trimming cut 5 bases from V and 4 bases from J; bases unmatched to any gene: 7. The CDR3 contains 16 residues. CDR1 is SGHAT and CDR2 is FQNNGV in the germline V gene. The DNA for the CDR3 is TGTGCCAGCAGCCAATACGGGACTAGCGGTTACAATGAGCAGTTCTTC. Its translation: CASSQYGTSGYNEQFF.

The rearrangement joins TRBV5-1 to TRBJ2-7; 11 bases fit TRBD2. The CDR3 is 18 amino acids. CDR1 is SGHRS, CDR2 YFSETQ, per germline. V was pared by 0 bases and J by 4 bases, with 12 bases of the junction left unmatched. In DNA form, the CDR3 reads TGCGCCAGCAGCTTGGCCCCCACCACTAGCGGGAGTTTGTACGAGCAGTACTTC. Its translation is CASSLAPTTSGSLYEQYF.

The rearrangement joins TRBV11-2 to TRBJ1-2; tentatively, D is TRBD1 (6 bases). V dropped 0 bases and J dropped 8 bases, with 13 bases sitting between them. The CDR3 totals 14 residues. In germline, CDR1 is SGHAT, CDR2 FQNNGV. The CDR3 loop reads CASSLDGGASGYTF. The CDR3 DNA follows: TGTGCCAGCAGCTTAGATGGGGGGGCTAGCGGCTACACCTTC.

This chain uses TRBV10-2 with TRBJ2-5; 15 bases fit TRBD2. The CDR3 is 14 amino acids. V was clipped by 8 bases and J by 2 bases; unmatched bases: 0. Germline lookup yields CDR1 WSHSY and CDR2 SAAADI. The CDR3 reads CASGLAGGQETQYF. The CDR3 DNA reads as TGCGCCAGCGGACTAGCGGGGGGGCAAGAGACCCAGTACTTC.

This clone was seen just once. The genes are TRBV6-5 and TRBJ2-7; D unresolved. The CDR3 extends over 13 amino acids. V was trimmed by 0 bases and J by 4 bases, leaving 7 bases between them. The germline gives CDR1 MNHEY, CDR2 SVGAGI. CDR3 sequence: CASSYSRIYEQYF. In DNA, the CDR3 is TGTGCCAGCAGTTACTCGAGAATTTACGAGCAGTACTTC.

The CDR3 DNA sequence: TGTGCCAGCAGCTTAACCAAAGAGGGCATCGGGAGCTATGGCTACACCTTC. Translation: CASSLTKEGIGSYGYTF. V and J are TRBV7-9 and TRBJ1-2; D ambiguous. V gave up 2 bases and J gave up 4 bases, with 20 bases separating them. The CDR3 loop spans 17 amino acids. CDR1 is SEHNR, CDR2 FQNEAQ, per germline (reference sequence).

This clone was seen more than once but under ten times. The rearrangement uses TRBV2 and TRBJ2-1; D unclear. This CDR3 region has 11 residues. Looked up from germline, CDR1 is SNHLY and CDR2 is FYNNEI. The V gene lost 5 bases and the J gene lost 8 bases, with 7 bases spanning the gap. CDR3 sequence: CASSPSYEQFF. CDR3 coding DNA: TGTGCCAGCAGTCCGTCCTATGAGCAGTTCTTC.